One and the same sample provided the 8 T cell receptor beta chains below, sequenced in a study of cytomegalovirus exposure and HLA in healthy donors. This PCR relied on a set of 60 Vbeta primers and 13 Jbeta primers. Some clones are missing from TCRdb's copy, which holds only in-frame ones; the method was immunoSEQ multiplex PCR. This repertoire comprises approximately 50,000 clones; its ten largest clones make up approximately 2.2%. Material for sequencing was PBMCs. These receptors were taken from a female donor in good health and CMV-seronegative.

The V gene is TRBV7-8, the J gene TRBJ2-2; 8 nucleotides line up with TRBD1. Germline CDR1 and CDR2: SGHVS and FQNEAQ. The CDR3 loop spans 14 amino acids. The ends lost 10 bases at V and 2 bases at J; junction bases unmatched: 6. CDR3 in DNA: TGTGCCACCGGACAGGGAGGAAACACCGGGGAGCTGTTTTTT. Translation: CATGQGGNTGELFF.

The chain is built from TRBV2 and TRBJ1-1, with a tentative D call TRBD1 (5 bases). The length of the CDR3 is 14 residues. V was cut by 7 bases and J by 2 bases, with 14 bases left in between. From germline, CDR1 is SNHLY and CDR2 FYNNEI. The CDR3 region has the DNA TGTGCCAGCAATCCGACAGCCCCTAACACTGAAGCTTTCTTT. Residues: CASNPTAPNTEAFF.

V and J are TRBV6-5 and TRBJ2-7; 8 bases are shared with TRBD2. After removal of 5 bases from V and 1 base from J, the junction contained 7 bases not matched to a gene. Germline V gene data show CDR1 as MNHEY and CDR2 as SVGAGI. The CDR3 is 15 residues long. CDR3 nucleotide sequence: TGTGCCAGCAGTACCCCCAGCGGGGGTTCCTACGAGCAGTACTTC. Protein sequence: CASSTPSGGSYEQYF.

This chain joins TRBV30 and TRBJ2-7; TRBD2 matches at 10 bases. The V and J ends lost 5 bases and 4 bases, in that order; junction bases with no gene match: 11. Per the germline V gene, CDR1 is GTSNPN and CDR2 is SVGIG (reference sequence). The CDR3 contains 15 residues. CDR3 DNA sequence: TGTGCCTGGGGAAGGGGCGGACTAGCGGTTTACGAGCAGTACTTC. Encoded protein: CAWGRGGLAVYEQYF.

The chain couples TRBV25-1 to TRBJ2-5, with TRBD1 identical over 10 bases. Per germline, CDR1 MGHDK and CDR2 SYGVNS. This CDR3 is built from 15 residues. The J segment lost 4 bases and the V segment lost 1 base, leaving 3 bases of the junction unmatched. CDR3: CASSEWTGGVETQYF. Here the CDR3 DNA reads TGTGCCAGCAGTGAATGGACAGGGGGAGTAGAGACCCAGTACTTC.

The rearrangement uses TRBV30 and TRBJ1-1; 9 positions agree with TRBD1. The V and J ends lost 3 bases and 1 base, in that order; junction bases with no gene match: 6. The CDR3 is 15 residues long. The germline V gene has CDR1 GTSNPN and CDR2 SVGIG (reference sequence). CDR3 DNA sequence: TGTGCCTGGAGAACCGGACAGGGGACGAACACTGAAGCTTTCTTT. This encodes CAWRTGQGTNTEAFF.

J is TRBJ2-7 and V is TRBV28, with a weak D call TRBD1 (5 bases). V gave up 5 bases and J gave up 2 bases, with 19 bases separating them. The CDR3 runs 16 residues. CDR1 and CDR2 from the germline V gene are MDHEN and SYDVKM. As DNA, the CDR3 is TGTGCCAGCAGTCCGGCCCGAAGGGGCCCGACCTACGAGCAGTACTTC. This codes for CASSPARRGPTYEQYF. The entire variable domain, with the rest obtained from reference TRBV28 and TRBJ2-7, is as follows: DVKVTQSSRYLVKRTGEKVFLECVQDMDHENMFWYRQDPGLGLRLIYFSYDVKMKEKGDIPEGYSVSREKKERFSLILESASTNQTSMYLCASSPARRGPTYEQYFGPGTRLTVT.

The gene calls are TRBV4-3 and TRBJ2-5; TRBD2 agrees at 7 bases. V trimming: 1 base; J trimming: 3 bases; junction bases outside the gene matches: 2. There are 14 residues in the CDR3. CDR1 and CDR2 from the germline V gene are LGHNA and YSLEER. The CDR3: CASSQAAGKETQYF. The CDR3 DNA is TGCGCCAGCAGCCAAGCAGCGGGGAAAGAGACCCAGTACTTC.